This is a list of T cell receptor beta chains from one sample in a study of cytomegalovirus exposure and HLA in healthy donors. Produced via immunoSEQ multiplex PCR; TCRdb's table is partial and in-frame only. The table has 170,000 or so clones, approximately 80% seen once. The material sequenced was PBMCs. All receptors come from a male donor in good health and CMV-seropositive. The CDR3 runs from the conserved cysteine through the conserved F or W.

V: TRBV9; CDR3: CASSASRKGVLNEKLFF
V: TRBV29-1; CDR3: CSVRDWRKDEQFF
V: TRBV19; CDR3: CASSIVSNTEAFF
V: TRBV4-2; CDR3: CASSQDWQRNTEAFF
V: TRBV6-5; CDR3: CASSYLGAAEKLFF
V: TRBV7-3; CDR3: CASSPRPSGSYEQYF
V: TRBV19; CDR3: CASSTSGTGAAPQHF
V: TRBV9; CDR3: CASSVEGVDDSPLHF
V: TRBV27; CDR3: CASSPSSGNYEQYF
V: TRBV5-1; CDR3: CASSDGGWGAGSYEQYF
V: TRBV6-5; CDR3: CASSRDTYSNQPQHF
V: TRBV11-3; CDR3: CASSPADHIQYF
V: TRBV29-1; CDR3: CSVRGGSTDTQYF
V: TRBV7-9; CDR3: CASSLNIQTEAFF
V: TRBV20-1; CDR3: CSASLRDEQYF
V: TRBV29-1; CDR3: CSVVTGGPYEQYF
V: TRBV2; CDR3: CASQGQAFSYEQYF
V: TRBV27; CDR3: CASSLGGHNTEAFF
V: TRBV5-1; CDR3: CASSPRDSSTPDTQYF
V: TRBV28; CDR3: CASSFPGGVKNIQYF
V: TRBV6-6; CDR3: CASSEDYSSYNEQFF
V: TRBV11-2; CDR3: CASVASGNEQYF
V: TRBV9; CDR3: CASSVVEENEQFF
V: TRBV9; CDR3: CASSAFRDTAQTQYF